These 32 T cell receptor beta chains were all obtained from the same sample, sequenced in a study of blood T cell repertoires in COVID-19. Here immunoSEQ multiplex PCR was the method, and the copy in TCRdb shows in-frame clones only, minus some. The sample has more than 150,000 clones, approximately 84% seen once. Sequencing was carried out using peripheral blood. The receptor source for this set is a woman older than 75 with acute or convalescent COVID-19.

This clone has only a few counts. The rearrangement joins TRBV9 to TRBJ2-1; the D gene is possibly TRBD1 (5 bases). The V and J ends lost 0 bases and 8 bases respectively, with 12 bases between them. The CDR3 sequence is 14 residues long. From germline, CDR1 is SGDLS and CDR2 YYNGEE. The CDR3 nucleotides are TGTGCCAGCAGCGTAGGGGCAGGGAAGTATGAGCAGTTCTTC. Translated, it gives CASSVGAGKYEQFF.

This clone was counted a single time. The chain uses TRBV5-6 and TRBJ2-1, with D unresolved. The CDR3 extends over 11 amino acids. Trimming shortened V by 2 bases and J by 10 bases, and 7 bases separated the two germline ends. Germline V CDR1 and CDR2: SGHDT, YYEEEE. The DNA for the CDR3 is TGTGCCAGCAGCTTACCCGAGGAGCAGTTCTTC. It is translated as CASSLPEEQFF.

The sample holds one count of this clone. The chain combines TRBV28 with TRBJ1-3; a possible D gene is TRBD1 (6 bases). The CDR3 runs to 16 residues. Per germline, CDR1 MDHEN and CDR2 SYDVKM. V dropped 3 bases and J dropped 2 bases, with 14 bases sitting between them. The CDR3 DNA reads TGTGCCAGCAGTTTCCGAGGGGGGGGCCCTGGAAACACCATATATTTT. Protein product: CASSFRGGGPGNTIYF.

V and J are TRBV3-1 (or the pseudogene TRBV3-2) and TRBJ2-7, with TRBD2 matching 7 bases. Looked up from germline, CDR1 is LGHDT and CDR2 is YNNKEL (reference sequence). The ends lost 6 bases at V and 3 bases at J; junction bases unmatched: 5. The CDR3 runs 13 residues. This chain's CDR3 is CASSLAERYEQYF. The CDR3 DNA reads as TGTGCCAGCAGTCTAGCGGAACGCTACGAGCAGTACTTC.

This rearrangement joins TRBV9 to TRBJ2-1, with TRBD2 as a possible D gene (5 bases). With 0 bases removed from V and 10 bases from J, the gap between germline ends came to 17 bases. The germline V gene encodes CDR1 SGDLS and CDR2 YYNGEE. This CDR3 is 15 amino acids long. CDR3 amino acids: CASSVGLYSGAEQFF. The CDR3 nucleotides read TGTGCCAGCAGCGTAGGACTATATTCCGGTGCGGAGCAGTTCTTC. Full variable domain (remainder filled in from reference TRBV9 and TRBJ2-1): DSGVTQTPKHLITATGQRVTLRCSPRSGDLSVYWYQQSLDQGLQFLIQYYNGEERAKGNILERFSAQQFPDLHSELNLSSLELGDSALYFCASSVGLYSGAEQFFGPGTRLTVL.

The genes are TRBV5-1 and TRBJ1-2, with a tentative D call TRBD1 (5 bases). This CDR3 comprises 15 residues. Trimming left V 4 bases short and J 5 bases short, with 18 bases between. Per the germline V gene, CDR1 is SGHRS and CDR2 is YFSETQ. The CDR3 DNA reads TGCGCCAGCAGCCTTGTCGTCACGGGGGAATATGGCTACACCTTC. This codes for CASSLVVTGEYGYTF.

This clone was counted at least ten times. This chain joins TRBV19 and TRBJ1-2; D is possibly TRBD1 (5 bases). The germline V and J ends were trimmed by 8 bases and 8 bases, with 15 bases remaining between them. The CDR3 has 12 amino acids. The germline CDR1 and CDR2 sequences are LNHDA and SQIVND (reference sequence). CDR3 in amino acids: CASQPNWGGYTF. In nucleotides, the CDR3 is TGTGCCAGTCAACCGAACTGGGGCGGCTACACCTTC.

This clone has only one observation. CDR3 sequence reads: CATSRQESTGELFF. The CDR3 DNA follows: TGCGCCACCTCCCGACAGGAGAGCACCGGGGAGCTGTTTTTT. The gene calls are TRBV5-1 and TRBJ2-2; D may be TRBD1 (6 bases). CDR3 length: 14 amino acids. CDR1 and CDR2 from the germline V gene are SGHRS and YFSETQ. Trimming shortened V by 9 bases and J by 4 bases, and 16 bases separated the two germline ends.

The J gene is TRBJ2-3, the V gene TRBV28, with D tentatively TRBD2 (6 bases). Germline CDR1 is MDHEN and CDR2 is SYDVKM. V lost 3 bases and J lost 0, with 10 bases in between. This CDR3 is built from 15 residues. The CDR3 loop is CASSLGGASTDTQYF. Here the CDR3 DNA reads TGTGCCAGCAGTTTGGGGGGTGCTAGCACAGATACGCAGTATTTT.

In the case of this clone: This same CDR3 is encoded by further DNA sequences in the sample. The chain couples TRBV12-3 or TRBV12-4 to TRBJ2-7; the match to TRBD1 covers 7 bases. V shed 5 bases and J 7 bases; nucleotides not matched to a gene: 8. This CDR3 contains 13 residues. The CDR3 spells CASSAGTVGEQYF. The CDR3 DNA sequence: TGTGCCAGCAGTGCCGGGACAGTAGGGGAGCAGTACTTC.

The chain carries TRBV28 and TRBJ1-2, with 9 nucleotides matching TRBD1. Per the germline V gene, CDR1 is MDHEN and CDR2 is SYDVKM. CDR3 size: 14 residues. The V gene end was trimmed by 4 bases and the J gene end by 4 bases; junction bases not matched to a gene: 4. The CDR3 DNA follows: TGTGCCAGCAGTTCCGGACAGGGGACCTATGGCTACACCTTC. Translated: CASSSGQGTYGYTF.

V usage is TRBV5-1 and J usage is TRBJ1-6; D is perhaps TRBD1 (5 bases). The V end was cut by 4 bases, the J end by 5 bases, with 16 bases between. Germline CDR1 SGHRS, CDR2 YFSETQ. CDR3 length equals 16 residues. The CDR3 here is CASSHGARANNSPLHF. CDR3 nucleotide sequence: TGCGCCAGCAGCCATGGGGCCAGGGCAAATAATTCACCCCTCCACTTT.

V usage is TRBV7-2 and J usage is TRBJ1-1, with 8 bases fitting TRBD1. J lost 5 bases, V lost 1 base, and 0 bases had no gene match. The CDR3 has 13 amino acids. Looked up from germline, CDR1 is SGHTA and CDR2 is FQGNSA. CDR3 loop: CASSLDRGTEAFF. The CDR3 DNA reads TGTGCCAGCAGCTTAGACAGGGGGACTGAAGCTTTCTTT.

This clone was picked up a small number of times. The chain joins TRBV20-1 to TRBJ1-2; perhaps TRBD1 as D (5 bases). Trimming removed 7 bases from V and 5 bases from J, with 11 bases in between. This CDR3 has 11 amino acids. CDR1 DFQATT and CDR2 SNEGSKA come from the germline V gene (reference sequence). CDR3 nucleotide sequence: TGCAGTGTCGCGGGGGGTTATGGCTACACCTTC. Its protein product is CSVAGGYGYTF.

The V call is TRBV5-1, the J call TRBJ2-7; 7 nucleotides agree with TRBD2. The germline V gene encodes CDR1 SGHRS and CDR2 YFSETQ. This CDR3 spans 15 amino acids. V was clipped by 7 bases and J by 0 bases; unmatched bases: 10. The chain's CDR3 is CASAPGLISSYEQYF. DNA for the CDR3: TGCGCCAGCGCACCGGGACTAATAAGCTCCTACGAGCAGTACTTC.

The table lists this clone with a count of one. The rearrangement joins TRBV2 to TRBJ2-2; possibly TRBD1 for D (6 bases). The CDR3 has 15 amino acids. V was pared by 8 bases and J by 7 bases, with 20 bases between. Germline V gene data show CDR1 as SNHLY and CDR2 as FYNNEI. Here the CDR3 DNA reads TGTGCCAGCCTAGCCCCGGGCCGAGGGGGCGGGGAGCTGTTTTTT. Residues: CASLAPGRGGGELFF.

The rearrangement uses TRBV4-2 and TRBJ1-6, with 8 bases aligning to TRBD1. V gave up 1 base and J gave up 8 bases; unmatched junction bases: 7. Germline V CDR1 and CDR2: LGHNA, YNFKEQ. The CDR3 runs 16 residues. CDR3 coding DNA: TGTGCCAGCAGCCAAGTGGGGGGACAGGCCTATTCACCCCTCCACTTT. It is translated as CASSQVGGQAYSPLHF.

This rearrangement joins TRBV28 to TRBJ1-5; perhaps TRBD1 as D (6 bases). Germline V lookup: CDR1 MDHEN, CDR2 SYDVKM. This CDR3 is built from 14 residues. V was clipped by 6 bases and J by 7 bases, with 16 bases between them. CDR3 sequence reads: CASSNTGNGQPQHF. CDR3 bases: TGTGCCAGCAGCAATACAGGGAACGGGCAGCCCCAGCATTTT. The full variable domain, completed using reference TRBV28 and TRBJ1-5, is DVKVTQSSRYLVKRTGEKVFLECVQDMDHENMFWYRQDPGLGLRLIYFSYDVKMKEKGDIPEGYSVSREKKERFSLILESASTNQTSMYLCASSNTGNGQPQHFGDGTRLSIL.

This chain uses TRBV6-5 with TRBJ1-4; 7 bases align to TRBD1. Looked up from germline, CDR1 is MNHEY and CDR2 is SVGAGI. The CDR3 consists of 14 residues. After removal of 7 bases from V and 7 bases from J, the junction contained 9 bases not matched to a gene. This CDR3 is CASNPGTVLEKLFF. CDR3 nucleotide sequence: TGTGCCAGCAACCCCGGGACAGTACTTGAAAAACTGTTTTTT.

This clone was seen a few times. V and J are TRBV11-2 and TRBJ1-2; 10 nucleotides align to TRBD1. From germline, CDR1 is SGHAT and CDR2 FQNNGV. This CDR3 contains 15 residues. V was pared by 5 bases and J by 4 bases, with 7 bases of the junction left unmatched. The CDR3 region has the DNA TGTGCCAGCAGCCCCAGGACAGGGGGTCCCTATGGCTACACCTTC. Translated, it gives CASSPRTGGPYGYTF. The whole variable domain, remainder taken from reference TRBV11-2 and TRBJ1-2, is EAGVAQSPRYKIIEKRQSVAFWCNPISGHATLYWYQQILGQGPKLLIQFQNNGVVDDSQLPKDRFSAERLKGVDSTLKIQPAKLEDSAVYLCASSPRTGGPYGYTFGSGTRLTVV.

J is TRBJ2-1 and V is TRBV9; D ambiguous. CDR1 and CDR2 from the germline V gene are SGDLS and YYNGEE. Trimming cost V 0 bases and J 0 bases, with 7 bases left between them. CDR3 length: 15 residues. As DNA, the CDR3 is TGTGCCAGCAGCGTAGCTGTCAGCTCCTACAATGAGCAGTTCTTC. Protein: CASSVAVSSYNEQFF.

V is TRBV28 and J is TRBJ2-7; D is perhaps TRBD1 (5 bases). V lost 2 bases and J 5 bases, leaving 13 bases between the germline ends. Germline V gene data show CDR1 as MDHEN and CDR2 as SYDVKM. The CDR3 loop spans 14 amino acids. CDR3: CASSLEARVNEQYF. The CDR3 DNA is TGTGCCAGCAGTTTAGAGGCCAGGGTAAACGAGCAGTACTTC. Variable domain in full (rest from reference TRBV28 and TRBJ2-7): DVKVTQSSRYLVKRTGEKVFLECVQDMDHENMFWYRQDPGLGLRLIYFSYDVKMKEKGDIPEGYSVSREKKERFSLILESASTNQTSMYLCASSLEARVNEQYFGPGTRLTVT.

The CDR3, as DNA: TGCGCCAGTGGTGATGGGACTAGCGAACGTCGGTACTTC. Its translation: CASGDGTSERRYF. The rearrangement links TRBV5-1 to TRBJ2-7; TRBD2 aligns across 10 bases. V gave up 8 bases and J gave up 12 bases; unmatched junction bases: 14. From germline, CDR1 is SGHRS and CDR2 YFSETQ. The CDR3 is made up of 13 amino acids. The full variable domain, with the rest looked up from reference TRBV5-1 and TRBJ2-7, is KAGVTQTPRYLIKTRGQQVTLSCSPISGHRSVSWYQQTPGQGLQFLFEYFSETQRNKGNFPGRFSGRQFSNSRSEMNVSTLELGDSALYLCASGDGTSERRYFGPGTRLTVT.

The chain recombines TRBV12-3 or TRBV12-4 with TRBJ1-1; 10 nucleotides line up with TRBD1. The V and J ends lost 6 bases and 5 bases, in that order; junction bases with no gene match: 3. The CDR3 length is 13 residues. CDR3 coding DNA: TGTGCCAGCAGCGTGGGACAGGGGACTGAAGCTTTCTTT. Translation gives CASSVGQGTEAFF.

The chain recombines TRBV29-1 with TRBJ2-7; 10 nucleotides agree with TRBD1. The CDR3 covers 15 residues. The ends lost 3 bases at V and 3 bases at J; junction bases unmatched: 8. The germline V gene encodes CDR1 SQVTM and CDR2 ANQGSEA. The CDR3 DNA sequence: TGCAGCGTTGATACGGGACAGGGGTTGAGCTACGAGCAGTACTTC. Its translation: CSVDTGQGLSYEQYF.

This clone was found a few times. The chain is built from TRBV29-1 and TRBJ1-2, with 10 nucleotides matching TRBD1. The CDR3 contains 14 residues. CDR1 is SQVTM, CDR2 ANQGSEA, per germline. Germline trimming cut 1 base from V and 2 bases from J; bases unmatched to any gene: 1. The CDR3 region has the DNA TGCAGCGTTGAAGGACAGGGGGCCAACTATGGCTACACCTTC. This encodes CSVEGQGANYGYTF. Full variable domain (outside the CDR3, taken from reference TRBV29-1 and TRBJ1-2): SAVISQKPSRDICQRGTSLTIQCQVDSQVTMMFWYRQQPGQSLTLIATANQGSEATYESGFVIDKFPISRPNLTFSTLTVSNMSPEDSSIYLCSVEGQGANYGYTFGSGTRLTVV.

The chain employs TRBV10-3 and TRBJ2-5; 11 bases align to TRBD1. This CDR3 contains 14 residues. V dropped 5 bases and J dropped 6; count of bases not matched to a gene: 5. Germline assignment: CDR1 ENHRY and CDR2 SYGVKD. CDR3 loop: CAISWTGGVKTQYF. In DNA, the CDR3 is TGTGCCATCAGTTGGACAGGGGGCGTAAAGACCCAGTACTTC.

Written as DNA, the CDR3 is TGCAGCGTGTCGGCTACACAGCACAATGAGCAGTTCTTC. Translation gives CSVSATQHNEQFF. The chain joins TRBV29-1 to TRBJ2-1; unclear D gene. The germline V and J ends were trimmed by 6 bases and 5 bases, with 14 bases remaining between them. Germline CDR1 and CDR2: SQVTM and ANQGSEA. The CDR3 sequence is 13 residues long.

The chain joins TRBV21-1 to TRBJ2-7; the table gives TRBD1 as D, unverified against the DNA. TRBV21-1 is labeled a pseudogene. This CDR3 region has 15 residues. DNA for the CDR3: TGTGCCAGCAGCAAAGTCCCAGGGAACTCCTACGAGCAGTACTTC. Encoded protein: CASSKVPGNSYEQYF.

The rearrangement joins TRBV4-1 to TRBJ1-4, with D uncertain. Germline V gives CDR1 MGHRA, CDR2 YSYEKL. The CDR3 extends over 12 amino acids. Trimming stripped 2 bases from V and 8 bases from J, with 6 bases between. CDR3 loop: CASSQHQEKLFF. CDR3 sequence (DNA): TGCGCCAGCAGCCAACATCAGGAAAAACTGTTTTTT.

This chain uses TRBV3-1 (or the pseudogene TRBV3-2) with TRBJ1-2, with a possible D match to TRBD1 (6 bases). Germline V gene sequence: CDR1 LGHDT, CDR2 YNNKEL (reference sequence). Trimming stripped 4 bases from V and 4 bases from J, with 16 bases between. The CDR3 is made up of 15 amino acids. The chain's CDR3 is CASSPGAGAGYGYTF. CDR3 sequence (DNA): TGTGCCAGCAGCCCAGGGGCGGGGGCTGGCTATGGCTACACCTTC.

Many counts were recorded for this clone. The gene calls are TRBV4-2 and TRBJ1-3; TRBD1 is a possible D gene (5 bases). Germline V gives CDR1 LGHNA, CDR2 YNFKEQ. There are 15 residues in the CDR3. Trimming took 1 base from V and 2 from J, leaving 9 bases between them. In DNA, the CDR3 is TGTGCCAGCAGCCAAGCAGGGAGGACTGGAAACACCATATATTTT. Protein: CASSQAGRTGNTIYF.